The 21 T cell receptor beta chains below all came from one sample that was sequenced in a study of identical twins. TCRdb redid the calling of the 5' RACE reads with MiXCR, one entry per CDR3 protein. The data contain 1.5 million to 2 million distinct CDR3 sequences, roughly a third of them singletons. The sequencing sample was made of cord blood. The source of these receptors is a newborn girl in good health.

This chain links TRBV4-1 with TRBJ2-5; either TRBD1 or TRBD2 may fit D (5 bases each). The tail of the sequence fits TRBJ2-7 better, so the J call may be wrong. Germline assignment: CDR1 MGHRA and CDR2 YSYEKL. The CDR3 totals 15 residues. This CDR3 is CASSQEKRGRIEQYF. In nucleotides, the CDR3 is TGCGCCAGCAGCCAAGAAAAGAGGGGCCGGATCGAGCAGTACTTC.

The CDR3: CASSAQGAMAEAFF. CDR3 nucleotide sequence: TGTGCCAGCAGTGCACAGGGGGCTATGGCTGAAGCTTTCTTT. This chain uses TRBV12-3 or TRBV12-4 with TRBJ1-1, with TRBD1 matching over 9 bases. The CDR3 sequence is 14 residues long. Trimming removed 5 bases from V and 6 bases from J; junction bases left unmatched: 7.

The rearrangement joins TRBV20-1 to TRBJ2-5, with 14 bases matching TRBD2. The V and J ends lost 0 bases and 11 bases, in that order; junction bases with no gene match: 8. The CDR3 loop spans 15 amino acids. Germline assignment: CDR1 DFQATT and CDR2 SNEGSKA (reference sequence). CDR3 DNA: TGCAGTGCTAGAGATTCACGACTAGCGGGAGGGGAGCAGTACTTC. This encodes CSARDSRLAGGEQYF.

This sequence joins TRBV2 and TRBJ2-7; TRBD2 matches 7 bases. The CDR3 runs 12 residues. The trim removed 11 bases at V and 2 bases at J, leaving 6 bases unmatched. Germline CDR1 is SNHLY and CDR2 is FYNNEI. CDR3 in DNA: TGTGCCGGGGGGGTAGTCGCCTACGAGCAGTACTTC. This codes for CAGGVVAYEQYF.

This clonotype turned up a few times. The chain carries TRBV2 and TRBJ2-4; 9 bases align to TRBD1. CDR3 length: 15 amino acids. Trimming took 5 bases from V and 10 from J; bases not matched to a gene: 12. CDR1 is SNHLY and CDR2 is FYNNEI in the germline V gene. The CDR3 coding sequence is TGTGCCAGCAGTTACTCCGGGACAGGGATCGGGATTCAGTACTTC. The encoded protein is CASSYSGTGIGIQYF. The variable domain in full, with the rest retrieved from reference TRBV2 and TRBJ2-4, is EPEVTQTPSHQVTQMGQEVILRCVPISNHLYFYWYRQILGQKVEFLVSFYNNEISEKSEIFDDQFSVERPDGSNFTLKIRSTKLEDSAMYFCASSYSGTGIGIQYFGAGTRLSVL.

The CDR3 region is CASSVSLSNTGELFF. The CDR3 region has the DNA TGTGCCAGCAGCGTATCACTTTCTAACACCGGGGAGCTGTTTTTT. This chain joins TRBV9 and TRBJ2-2, with D unclear. Germline values: CDR1 SGDLS, CDR2 YYNGEE. V was pared by 1 base and J by 2 bases, with 9 bases between. CDR3 size: 15 residues.

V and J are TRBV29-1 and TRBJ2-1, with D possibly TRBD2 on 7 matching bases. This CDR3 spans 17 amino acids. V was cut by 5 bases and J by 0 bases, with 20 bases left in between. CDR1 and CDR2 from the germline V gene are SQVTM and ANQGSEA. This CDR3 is CSVKGIGGLFSYNEQFF. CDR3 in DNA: TGCAGCGTTAAAGGTATCGGGGGGCTCTTCTCCTACAATGAGCAGTTCTTC.

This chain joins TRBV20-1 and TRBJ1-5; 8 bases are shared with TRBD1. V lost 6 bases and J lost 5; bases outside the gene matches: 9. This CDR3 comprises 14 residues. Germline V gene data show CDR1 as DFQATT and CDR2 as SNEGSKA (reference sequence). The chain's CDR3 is CSAQDREADQPQHF. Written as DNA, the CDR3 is TGCAGTGCCCAGGACAGGGAGGCGGATCAGCCCCAGCATTTT.

The CDR3 DNA sequence: TGCAGCCTTGGGGACATCCCTGGCTACACCTTC. It translates to CSLGDIPGYTF. The chain links TRBV20-1 to TRBJ1-2; TRBD1 might be the D (6 bases). The CDR3 runs to 11 residues. Per germline, CDR1 DFQATT and CDR2 SNEGSKA (reference sequence).

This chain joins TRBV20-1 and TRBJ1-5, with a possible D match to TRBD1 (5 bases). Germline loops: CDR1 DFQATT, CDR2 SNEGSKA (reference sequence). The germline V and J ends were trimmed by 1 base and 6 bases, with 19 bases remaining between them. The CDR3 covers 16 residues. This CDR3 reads CSARVRKGVFGQPQHF. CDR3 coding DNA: TGCAGTGCTAGAGTAAGGAAAGGGGTTTTTGGTCAGCCCCAGCATTTT.

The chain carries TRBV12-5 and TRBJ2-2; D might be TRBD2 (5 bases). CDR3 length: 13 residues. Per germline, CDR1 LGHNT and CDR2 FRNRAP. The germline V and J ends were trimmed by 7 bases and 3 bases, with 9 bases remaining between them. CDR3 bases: TGTGCTAGTGCCGGACTTCACACCGGGGAGCTGTTTTTT. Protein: CASAGLHTGELFF.

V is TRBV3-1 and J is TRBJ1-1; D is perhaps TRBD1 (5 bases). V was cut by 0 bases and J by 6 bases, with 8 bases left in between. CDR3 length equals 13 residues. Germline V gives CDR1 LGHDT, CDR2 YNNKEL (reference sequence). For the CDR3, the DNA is TGTGCCAGCAGCCAAGACAGGGCCGCTGAAGCTTTCTTT. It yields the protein CASSQDRAAEAFF.

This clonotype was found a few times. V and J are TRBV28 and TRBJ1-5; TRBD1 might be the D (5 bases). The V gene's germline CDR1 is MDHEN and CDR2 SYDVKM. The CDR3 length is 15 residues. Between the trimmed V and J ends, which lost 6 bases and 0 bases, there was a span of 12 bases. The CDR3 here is CASSSSGTSNQPQHF. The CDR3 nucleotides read TGTGCCAGCAGCTCCTCAGGGACTAGCAATCAGCCCCAGCATTTT.

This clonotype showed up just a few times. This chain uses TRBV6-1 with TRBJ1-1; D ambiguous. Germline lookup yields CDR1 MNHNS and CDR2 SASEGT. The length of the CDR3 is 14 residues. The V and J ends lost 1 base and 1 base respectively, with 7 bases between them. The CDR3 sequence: CASSEGRPNTEAFF. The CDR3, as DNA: TGTGCCAGCAGTGAAGGCCGGCCGAACACTGAAGCTTTCTTT.

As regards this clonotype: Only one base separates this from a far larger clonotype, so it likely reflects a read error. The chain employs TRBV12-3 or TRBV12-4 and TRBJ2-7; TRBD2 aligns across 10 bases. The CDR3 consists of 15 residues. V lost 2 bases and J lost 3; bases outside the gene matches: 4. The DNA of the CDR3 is TGTGCCAGCAGTTTACGACTAGCGGGCTTCTACGAGCAGTACTTC. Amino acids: CASSLRLAGFYEQYF.

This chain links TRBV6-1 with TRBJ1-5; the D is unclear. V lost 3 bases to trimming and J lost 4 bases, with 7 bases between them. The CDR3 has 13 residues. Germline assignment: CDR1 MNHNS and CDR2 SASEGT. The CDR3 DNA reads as TGTGCCAGCAGTGACTTCAGGAATCAGCCCCAGCATTTT. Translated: CASSDFRNQPQHF.

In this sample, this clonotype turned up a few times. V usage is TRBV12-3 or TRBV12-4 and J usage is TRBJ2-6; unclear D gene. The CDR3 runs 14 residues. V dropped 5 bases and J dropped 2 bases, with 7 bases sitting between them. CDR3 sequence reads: CASSTNAGANVLTF. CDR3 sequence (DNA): TGTGCCAGCAGTACTAACGCTGGGGCCAACGTCCTGACTTTC.

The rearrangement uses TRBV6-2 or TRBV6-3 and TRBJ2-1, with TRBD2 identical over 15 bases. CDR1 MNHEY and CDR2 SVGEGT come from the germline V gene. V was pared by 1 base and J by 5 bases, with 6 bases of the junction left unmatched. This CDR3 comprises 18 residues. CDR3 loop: CASSYLTRTSGGDNEQFF. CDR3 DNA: TGTGCCAGCAGTTACTTAACTCGGACTAGCGGGGGGGACAATGAGCAGTTCTTC.

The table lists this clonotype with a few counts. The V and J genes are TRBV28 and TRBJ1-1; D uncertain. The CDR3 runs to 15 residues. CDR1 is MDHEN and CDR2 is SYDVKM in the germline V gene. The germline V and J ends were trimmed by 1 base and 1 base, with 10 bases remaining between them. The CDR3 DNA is TGTGCCAGCAGTTTATCCCTGGGGTGGAACACTGAAGCTTTCTTT. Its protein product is CASSLSLGWNTEAFF. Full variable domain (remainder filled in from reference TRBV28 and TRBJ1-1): DVKVTQSSRYLVKRTGEKVFLECVQDMDHENMFWYRQDPGLGLRLIYFSYDVKMKEKGDIPEGYSVSREKKERFSLILESASTNQTSMYLCASSLSLGWNTEAFFGQGTRLTVV.

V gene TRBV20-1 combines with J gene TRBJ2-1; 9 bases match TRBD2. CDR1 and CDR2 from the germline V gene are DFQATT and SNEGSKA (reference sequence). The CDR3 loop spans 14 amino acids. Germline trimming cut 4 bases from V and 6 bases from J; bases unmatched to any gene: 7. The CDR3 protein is CSATGLARGNEQFF. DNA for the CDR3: TGCAGTGCTACCGGACTAGCGCGGGGCAATGAGCAGTTCTTC.

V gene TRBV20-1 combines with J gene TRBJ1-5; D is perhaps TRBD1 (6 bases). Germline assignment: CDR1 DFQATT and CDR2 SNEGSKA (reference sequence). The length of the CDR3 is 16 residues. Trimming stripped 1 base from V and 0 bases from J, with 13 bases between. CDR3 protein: CSARVSKGDSNQPQHF. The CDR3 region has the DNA TGCAGTGCTAGAGTGTCTAAGGGGGATAGCAATCAGCCCCAGCATTTT.